This is a list of T cell receptor beta chains from one sample in a study of T cells in Graves' hyperthyroidism and ophthalmopathy. From the multiplex PCR reads, TCRdb called clonotypes with MiXCR, one entry per CDR3 protein. The repertoire holds about 290,000 distinct CDR3 sequences, with 10% to 15% as singletons. Sequencing was done on a sample of blood. These receptors were obtained from a woman younger than 45 with Graves' hyperthyroidism that later progressed to Graves' ophthalmopathy. The CDR3 runs from the conserved cysteine through the conserved F or W. Fields, in order: V gene, D gene, clone size, J gene, CDR3 protein, CDR3 DNA. The D gene is left open where the match is weak. Where a row states a size, it is once, few, many or the class of an expanded clone; other rows omit it.

TRBV27	TRBD2	many	TRBJ2-2	CASSLLLAGGPKTGELFF	TGTGCCAGCAGTTTATTACTAGCGGGCGGTCCGAAGACCGGGGAGCTGTTTTTT
TRBV9	TRBD2	few	TRBJ2-2	CASSALKIAGRATGELFF	TGTGCCAGCAGCGCTCTCAAGATAGCGGGGAGGGCGACCGGGGAGCTGTTTTTT
TRBV28	.	many	TRBJ1-5	CASSFGTSRQGDGVPQHF	TGTGCCAGCAGTTTTGGCACCAGTCGGCAGGGCGATGGAGTCCCCCAGCATTTT
TRBV7-2	TRBD2	.	TRBJ2-1	CASSLGTSGRVGEQFF	TGTGCCAGCAGCTTAGGGACTAGCGGGAGGGTCGGTGAGCAGTTCTTC
TRBV27	TRBD2	many	TRBJ2-7	CASSLRTSGSQRNEQYF	TGTGCCAGCAGTTTACGGACTAGCGGGTCCCAGCGAAACGAGCAGTACTTC
TRBV5-1	.	.	TRBJ2-5	CASSLNVAKETQYF	TGCGCCAGCAGCTTGAATGTAGCCAAAGAGACCCAGTACTTC
TRBV3-1	.	many	TRBJ2-7	CASSRERPYEQYF	TGTGCCAGCAGCCGGGAACGGCCCTACGAGCAGTACTTC
TRBV5-1	.	many	TRBJ2-5	CASSSGSGGQETQYF	TGCGCCAGCAGCTCCGGGTCCGGGGGACAAGAGACCCAGTACTTC
TRBV28	.	many	TRBJ2-4	CASSFAPAKNIQYF	TGTGCCAGCAGTTTTGCCCCGGCCAAAAACATTCAGTACTTC
TRBV18	.	.	TRBJ2-7	CASSPQQGRPGEQYF	TGTGCCAGCTCACCACAGCAGGGACGCCCCGGCGAGCAGTACTTC
TRBV2	.	many	TRBJ2-1	CASSEARVRGLDSYNEQFF	TGTGCCAGCAGTGAAGCGCGAGTAAGGGGCCTCGACTCCTACAATGAGCAGTTCTTC
TRBV5-8	.	.	TRBJ2-2	CASSLWGTPSTGELFF	TGTGCCAGCAGCTTGTGGGGAACCCCGTCCACCGGGGAGCTGTTTTTT
TRBV2	.	many	TRBJ2-1	CASNLRPSSNEQFF	TGTGCCAGCAACCTCAGGCCTTCTTCCAATGAGCAGTTCTTC
TRBV20-1	.	many	TRBJ2-3	CSASLSAFSTDTQYF	TGCAGTGCTAGTTTGTCAGCTTTTAGCACAGATACGCAGTATTTT
TRBV29-1	.	many	TRBJ2-3	CSVEQGTDTQYF	TGCAGCGTTGAGCAGGGCACAGATACGCAGTATTTT
TRBV5-1	.	few	TRBJ1-1	CASSLQGQMNTEAFF	TGCGCCAGCAGCTTGCAAGGACAAATGAACACTGAAGCTTTCTTT
TRBV19	.	.	TRBJ2-3	CASSITSALTDTQYF	TGTGCCAGTAGTATTACGAGTGCGTTGACAGATACGCAGTATTTT
TRBV11-2	.	many	TRBJ2-1	CASSLGGKPYNEQFF	TGTGCCAGCAGCTTAGGGGGCAAGCCCTACAATGAGCAGTTCTTC
TRBV18	.	many	TRBJ1-1	CASSPTGESAFF	TGTGCCAGCTCACCGACGGGGGAGTCGGCTTTCTTT
TRBV6-1	TRBD1	few	TRBJ2-5	CASSFRDSNNRFGETQYF	TGTGCCAGCAGTTTCCGGGACAGTAATAACCGCTTCGGAGAGACCCAGTACTTC
TRBV5-4	.	.	TRBJ2-3	CASSLDGGAPDTQYF	TGTGCCAGCAGCTTGGATGGGGGGGCTCCAGATACGCAGTATTTT
TRBV7-3	.	many	TRBJ2-5	CASSLYEGETQYF	TGTGCCAGCAGCTTATATGAGGGAGAGACCCAGTACTTC